Listed here are 30 T cell receptor beta chains from one sample, sequenced in a study of vaccination and CD4 T cells after COVID-19. These TCRs are of unknown antigen specificity. Treatment defined: approximately nine-day PBMC culture with coronavirus spike peptide pools or control peptides (ViraFEST assay). With the Oncomine TCR Beta short-read assay, DNA from cultured CD4+ T cells was sequenced. Each CDR3 protein is one row after TCRdb ran MiXCR on the PCR reads. The sample comprises 20,000 to 25,000 distinct CDR3 sequences, 50% to 65% of which are singletons, and over 5% rests with the top ten. Sequenced material: CD4+ T cells from blood, cultured in vitro. Source of these receptors: a human donor who had recovered from COVID-19.

This clonotype was counted a few times. The rearrangement links TRBV6-1 to TRBJ2-3; D perhaps matches TRBD1 (5 bases). The CDR3 runs to 15 residues. The germline V and J ends were trimmed by 6 bases and 4 bases, with 17 bases remaining between them. CDR1 is MNHNS and CDR2 is SASEGT in the germline V gene. CDR3 protein: CASRGQLTVPDTQYF. CDR3 coding DNA: TGTGCCAGCAGAGGCCAACTGACAGTTCCAGATACGCAGTATTTT.

This rearrangement joins TRBV5-1 to TRBJ2-7; 12 bases match TRBD1. The length of the CDR3 is 16 residues. Germline CDR1 SGHRS, CDR2 YFSETQ. Trimming removed 3 bases from V and 2 bases from J; junction bases left unmatched: 6. Here the CDR3 DNA reads TGCGCCAGCAGCTCGCCCCGGGACAGGGGGCCCTACGAGCAGTACTTC. Its protein is CASSSPRDRGPYEQYF.

The V call is TRBV12-3 or TRBV12-4, the J call TRBJ2-4, with D possibly TRBD1 on 6 matching bases. The CDR3 covers 15 residues. Trimming removed 3 bases from V and 4 bases from J, with 13 bases in between. Here the CDR3 reads CASSLGAGEKNIQYF. In nucleotides, the CDR3 is TGTGCCAGCAGTTTGGGGGCAGGGGAGAAAAACATTCAGTACTTC.

The table lists this clonotype with a few counts. This sequence joins TRBV6-1 and TRBJ1-5, with TRBD1 as a possible D gene (5 bases). CDR1 is MNHNS, CDR2 SASEGT, per germline. V was trimmed by 4 bases and J by 0 bases, leaving 16 bases between them. CDR3 length: 17 residues. CDR3 residues: CASSGRGASHSNQPQHF. CDR3 sequence (DNA): TGTGCCAGCAGTGGGCGTGGGGCCTCCCATAGCAATCAGCCCCAGCATTTT.

V gene TRBV29-1 combines with J gene TRBJ2-5; D gene uncertain. The V and J ends lost 2 bases and 3 bases respectively, with 10 bases between them. Germline-derived CDR1 and CDR2 are SQVTM and ANQGSEA. The CDR3 is 13 residues long. CDR3: CSVELGSEETQYF. DNA of the CDR3: TGCAGCGTTGAATTAGGCAGCGAAGAGACCCAGTACTTC.

The V gene is TRBV28, the J gene TRBJ2-3; tentative D call: TRBD2 (6 bases). CDR3 length: 11 amino acids. The germline V and J ends were trimmed by 5 bases and 9 bases, with 9 bases remaining between them. Germline CDR1 MDHEN, CDR2 SYDVKM. The CDR3 spells CASSETRTQYF. The DNA for the CDR3 is TGTGCCAGCAGTGAGACTAGAACGCAGTATTTT.

This clonotype was seen only a few times. The V call is TRBV5-1, the J call TRBJ1-1, with D hard to call. The CDR3 runs 14 residues. V lost 0 bases and J lost 1, with 7 bases in between. Germline CDR1 reads SGHRS; CDR2 reads YFSETQ. CDR3 DNA sequence: TGCGCCAGCAGCTTGGGGTCGCCGAACACTGAAGCTTTCTTT. This gives the protein CASSLGSPNTEAFF. Based on the CDR3 plus reference TRBV5-1 and TRBJ1-1, the full variable domain is KAGVTQTPRYLIKTRGQQVTLSCSPISGHRSVSWYQQTPGQGLQFLFEYFSETQRNKGNFPGRFSGRQFSNSRSEMNVSTLELGDSALYLCASSLGSPNTEAFFGQGTRLTVV.

The chain has TRBV4-3 and TRBJ2-7; no clear D. CDR3 length: 13 residues. Trimming removed 0 bases at V and 2 bases at J, with 5 bases between. CDR1 is LGHNA and CDR2 is YSLEER in the germline V gene. The CDR3 DNA reads TGCGCCAGCAGCCAAGATCAGGCCTACGAGCAGTACTTC. Protein sequence: CASSQDQAYEQYF.

The V and J genes are TRBV7-9 and TRBJ2-3; 7 nucleotides line up with TRBD1. The CDR3 consists of 14 residues. CDR1 SEHNR and CDR2 FQNEAQ come from the germline V gene (reference sequence). Germline trimming cut 4 bases from V and 2 bases from J; bases unmatched to any gene: 3. CDR3 DNA sequence: TGTGCCAGCAGCTGGGGGACAGCCACAGATACGCAGTATTTT. Translated, it gives CASSWGTATDTQYF. The complete variable domain, with remaining parts taken from reference TRBV7-9 and TRBJ2-3, reads DTGVSQNPRHKITKRGQNVTFRCDPISEHNRLYWYRQTLGQGPEFLTYFQNEAQLEKSRLLSDRFSAERPKGSFSTLEIQRTEQGDSAMYLCASSWGTATDTQYFGPGTRLTVL.

The J gene is TRBJ1-5, the V gene TRBV3-1; D is perhaps TRBD1 (5 bases). The CDR3 length is 17 residues. Germline CDR1 reads LGHDT; CDR2 reads YNNKEL (reference sequence). Trimming took 3 bases from V and 6 from J, leaving 21 bases between them. The DNA of the CDR3 is TGTGCCAGCAGCCACGGTTCCCTGGGGCACACCCCTCAGCCCCAGCATTTT. It encodes CASSHGSLGHTPQPQHF.

The sample holds one count of this clonotype. The V and J genes are TRBV19 and TRBJ2-1, with 7 bases that match TRBD2. Germline V gives CDR1 LNHDA, CDR2 SQIVND (reference sequence). V trimming: 2 bases; J trimming: 3 bases; junction bases outside the gene matches: 4. The CDR3 consists of 15 residues. CDR3 residues: CASSILLADYNEQFF. The CDR3 bases are TGTGCCAGTAGTATATTGCTAGCGGACTACAATGAGCAGTTCTTC.

This clonotype has just one count. The rearrangement links TRBV23-1 to TRBJ2-2; 8 nucleotides match TRBD1. TRBV23-1 is known as an ORF, though its function is uncertain. V lost 4 bases to trimming and J lost 2 bases; unmatched junction nucleotides: 3. The CDR3 has 15 residues. For the CDR3, the DNA is TGCGCCAGCAGTCGCCAGGGGGCCAACACCGGGGAGCTGTTTTTT. Protein: CASSRQGANTGELFF.

The rearrangement links TRBV5-1 to TRBJ2-3; possible D gene TRBD2, 6 bases. CDR1 is SGHRS, CDR2 YFSETQ, per germline. The CDR3 is made up of 14 amino acids. Trimming pared 0 bases from V and 2 bases from J, leaving 7 bases between. DNA of the CDR3: TGCGCCAGCAGCTTGGCGCGGGACACAGATACGCAGTATTTT. Translating it yields CASSLARDTDTQYF.

CDR3 in amino acids: CASRLTSGTADTQYF. CDR3 DNA: TGTGCCAGCAGACTGACTAGCGGGACCGCAGATACGCAGTATTTT. J is TRBJ2-3 and V is TRBV28, with 11 nucleotides matching TRBD2. The V and J ends lost 6 bases and 4 bases, in that order; junction bases with no gene match: 6. The CDR3 spans 15 residues. Germline V gene lookup returns CDR1 MDHEN and CDR2 SYDVKM.

V usage is TRBV5-1 and J usage is TRBJ2-5; 7 bases are a match to TRBD1. This CDR3 contains 14 residues. V lost 2 bases, J lost 1 base, and 2 bases stayed unmatched. Germline lookup yields CDR1 SGHRS and CDR2 YFSETQ. This chain's CDR3 is CASSLGTVQETQYF. CDR3 bases: TGCGCCAGCAGCTTAGGGACAGTCCAAGAGACCCAGTACTTC.

This clonotype was counted a few times. J is TRBJ1-5 and V is TRBV12-3 or TRBV12-4; 9 nucleotides line up with TRBD1. There are 16 residues in the CDR3. V gave up 1 base and J gave up 5 bases; unmatched junction bases: 6. CDR3 bases: TGTGCCAGCAGTTTAGGATGGGACAGGGACGATCAGCCCCAGCATTTT. Residues: CASSLGWDRDDQPQHF.

This chain joins TRBV5-4 and TRBJ1-2, with 8 bases identical to TRBD1. Unmatched junction bases numbered 4, after V lost 3 bases and J lost 3 bases. This CDR3 comprises 14 residues. CDR1 SGHNT and CDR2 YYREEE come from the germline V gene (reference sequence). CDR3 bases: TGTGCCAGCAGCTCGGACAGGGCTGACTATGGCTACACCTTC. It encodes CASSSDRADYGYTF.

The chain couples TRBV7-2 to TRBJ1-4; D remains unclear. The CDR3 has 15 residues. Between the trimmed V and J ends, which lost 5 bases and 4 bases, there was a span of 14 bases. Germline CDR1 reads SGHTA; CDR2 reads FQGNSA. CDR3 amino acids: CASSTRAGFNEKLFF. CDR3 sequence (DNA): TGTGCCAGCAGCACCCGGGCGGGATTTAATGAAAAACTGTTTTTT.

DNA of the CDR3: TGTGCCAGCAGTGAAGCGGGCGGCGGTGAGCAGTTCTTC. Translation gives CASSEAGGGEQFF. The genes are TRBV2 and TRBJ2-1; no clear D gene. Germline V CDR1 and CDR2: SNHLY, FYNNEI. V was pared by 0 bases and J by 9 bases, with 9 bases between. The CDR3 is 13 residues long.

The V gene is TRBV6-1, the J gene TRBJ2-3; D is perhaps TRBD2 (5 bases). The germline gives CDR1 MNHNS, CDR2 SASEGT. The V gene lost 1 base and the J gene lost 2 bases, with 7 bases spanning the gap. The CDR3 covers 14 residues. The CDR3 spells CASSEGGNTDTQYF. The CDR3 DNA reads as TGTGCCAGCAGTGAAGGAGGGAACACAGATACGCAGTATTTT.

V gene TRBV28 combines with J gene TRBJ1-5; D is unclear. V was cut by 5 bases and J by 1 base, with 12 bases left in between. This CDR3 is built from 15 residues. Germline V gene data show CDR1 as MDHEN and CDR2 as SYDVKM. As DNA, the CDR3 is TGTGCCAGCAGTATCAACCAGGTGAGCAATCAGCCCCAGCATTTT. Translated: CASSINQVSNQPQHF.

The chain recombines TRBV20-1 with TRBJ1-5, with D perhaps TRBD1 (6 bases). This CDR3 is 14 amino acids long. The V gene's germline CDR1 is DFQATT and CDR2 SNEGSKA (reference sequence). Trimming cost V 5 bases and J 5 bases, with 16 bases left between them. CDR3 sequence: CSASPDSPDQPQHF. The CDR3 coding sequence is TGCAGTGCTTCACCGGACAGCCCTGATCAGCCCCAGCATTTT.

This rearrangement joins TRBV11-3 to TRBJ1-2; 8 bases line up with TRBD1. Germline V CDR1 and CDR2: SGHNT, YENEEA. With 2 bases clipped from V and 8 bases from J, the junction kept 7 bases outside the gene matches. This CDR3 comprises 14 residues. CDR3 nucleotide sequence: TGTGCCAGCAGCTTAAGGGCAGGGGGCTTCGGCTACACCTTC. Its protein product is CASSLRAGGFGYTF.

This rearrangement joins TRBV7-2 to TRBJ2-3, with 10 bases identical to TRBD2. The CDR3 has 15 amino acids. J lost 9 bases, V lost 2 bases, and 8 bases had no gene match. Germline CDR1 reads SGHTA; CDR2 reads FQGNSA. CDR3 in DNA: TGTGCCAGCAGCTTAAGAGCGGGAGGGCCCGAAACGCAGTATTTT. Translation: CASSLRAGGPETQYF. The whole variable domain, filled in from reference TRBV7-2 and TRBJ2-3, reads GAGVSQSPSNKVTEKGKDVELRCDPISGHTALYWYRQSLGQGLEFLIYFQGNSAPDKSGLPSDRFSAERTGGSVSTLTIQRTQQEDSAVYLCASSLRAGGPETQYFGPGTRLTVL.

This rearrangement joins TRBV6-5 to TRBJ1-1, with no clear D. The CDR3 runs 14 residues. In germline, CDR1 is MNHEY, CDR2 SVGAGI. V dropped 2 bases and J dropped 1 base, with 8 bases sitting between them. CDR3 sequence: CASSYDTSNTEAFF. The CDR3, as DNA: TGTGCCAGCAGTTACGACACGTCGAACACTGAAGCTTTCTTT.

J is TRBJ2-7 and V is TRBV7-2, with 7 bases aligning to TRBD1. The CDR3 contains 14 residues. The ends lost 5 bases at V and 4 bases at J; junction bases unmatched: 8. Germline values: CDR1 SGHTA, CDR2 FQGNSA. The CDR3 loop reads CASSPRQGRYEQYF. The CDR3 coding sequence is TGTGCCAGCAGCCCCCGACAGGGAAGGTACGAGCAGTACTTC.

V is TRBV4-1 and J is TRBJ2-2, with D perhaps TRBD2 (5 bases). V lost 0 bases and J lost 6, with 17 bases in between. CDR1 MGHRA and CDR2 YSYEKL come from the germline V gene. This CDR3 comprises 17 residues. The CDR3: CASSQDRLASRAGELFF. The CDR3 nucleotides read TGCGCCAGCAGCCAAGATCGACTCGCCTCGAGGGCCGGGGAGCTGTTTTTT.

The chain employs TRBV18 and TRBJ2-1; D is perhaps TRBD1 or TRBD2 (6 bases each). The CDR3 is 14 residues long. The germline V gene has CDR1 KGHSH and CDR2 LQKENI. V lost 2 bases to trimming and J lost 12 bases, with 17 bases between them. CDR3 nucleotides: TGTGCCAGCTCACCAACCGCGTCAGGGGAGGTGCAGTTCTTC. It encodes CASSPTASGEVQFF. The entire variable domain, with the rest obtained from reference TRBV18 and TRBJ2-1, is as follows: NAGVMQNPRHLVRRRGQEARLRCSPMKGHSHVYWYRQLPEEGLKFMVYLQKENIIDESGMPKERFSAEFPKEGPSILRIQQVVRGDSAAYFCASSPTASGEVQFFGPGTRLTVL.

This clonotype was picked up a small number of times. The rearrangement uses TRBV7-2 and TRBJ1-5; weak D call: TRBD1 (5 bases). Trimming removed 2 bases at V and 2 bases at J, with 10 bases between. Germline-derived CDR1 and CDR2 are SGHTA and FQGNSA. The CDR3 extends over 15 amino acids. Here the CDR3 reads CASSLIQGGNQPQHF. CDR3 in DNA: TGTGCCAGCAGCTTAATCCAGGGCGGCAATCAGCCCCAGCATTTT. The variable domain in full, completed from reference TRBV7-2 and TRBJ1-5, reads GAGVSQSPSNKVTEKGKDVELRCDPISGHTALYWYRQSLGQGLEFLIYFQGNSAPDKSGLPSDRFSAERTGGSVSTLTIQRTQQEDSAVYLCASSLIQGGNQPQHFGDGTRLSIL.

This sequence joins TRBV19 and TRBJ1-2; 9 bases are shared with TRBD1. The CDR3 loop spans 15 amino acids. Germline assignment: CDR1 LNHDA and CDR2 SQIVND (reference sequence). The J segment lost 6 bases and the V segment lost 7 bases, leaving 12 bases of the junction unmatched. This chain's CDR3 is CASKGLTGTGNGYTF. The CDR3 DNA reads as TGTGCCAGTAAGGGATTAACCGGGACAGGGAATGGCTACACCTTC.